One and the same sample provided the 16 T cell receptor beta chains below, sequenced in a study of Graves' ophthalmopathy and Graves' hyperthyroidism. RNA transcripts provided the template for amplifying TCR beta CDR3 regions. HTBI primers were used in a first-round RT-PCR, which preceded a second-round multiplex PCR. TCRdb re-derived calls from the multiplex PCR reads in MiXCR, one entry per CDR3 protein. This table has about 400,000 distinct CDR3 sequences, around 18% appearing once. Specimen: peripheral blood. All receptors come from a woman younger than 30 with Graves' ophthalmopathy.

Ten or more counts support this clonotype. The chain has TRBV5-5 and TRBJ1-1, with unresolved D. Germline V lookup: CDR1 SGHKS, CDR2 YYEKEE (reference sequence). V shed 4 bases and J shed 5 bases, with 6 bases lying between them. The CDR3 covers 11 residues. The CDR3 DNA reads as TGTGCCAGCAGCGTCGTTACTGAAGCTTTCTTT. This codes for CASSVVTEAFF.

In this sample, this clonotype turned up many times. The CDR3 bases are TGTGCCAGCAGCTACAGGGATACGAACACTGAAGCTTTCTTT. It translates to CASSYRDTNTEAFF. The rearrangement joins TRBV7-2 to TRBJ1-1, with D maybe TRBD1 (6 bases). Between the trimmed V and J ends, which lost 4 bases and 1 base, there was a span of 10 bases. There are 14 residues in the CDR3. From germline, CDR1 is SGHTA and CDR2 FQGNSA. Drawing the rest from reference TRBV7-2 and TRBJ1-1, the complete variable domain is GAGVSQSPSNKVTEKGKDVELRCDPISGHTALYWYRQSLGQGLEFLIYFQGNSAPDKSGLPSDRFSAERTGGSVSTLTIQRTQQEDSAVYLCASSYRDTNTEAFFGQGTRLTVV.

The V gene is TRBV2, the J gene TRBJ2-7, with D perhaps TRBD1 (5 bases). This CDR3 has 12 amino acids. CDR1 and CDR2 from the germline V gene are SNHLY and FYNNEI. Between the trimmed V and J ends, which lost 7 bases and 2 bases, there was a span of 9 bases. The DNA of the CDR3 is TGTGCCAGCACCACAGGTCCCTACGAGCAGTACTTC. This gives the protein CASTTGPYEQYF. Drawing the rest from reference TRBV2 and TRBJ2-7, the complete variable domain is EPEVTQTPSHQVTQMGQEVILRCVPISNHLYFYWYRQILGQKVEFLVSFYNNEISEKSEIFDDQFSVERPDGSNFTLKIRSTKLEDSAMYFCASTTGPYEQYFGPGTRLTVT.

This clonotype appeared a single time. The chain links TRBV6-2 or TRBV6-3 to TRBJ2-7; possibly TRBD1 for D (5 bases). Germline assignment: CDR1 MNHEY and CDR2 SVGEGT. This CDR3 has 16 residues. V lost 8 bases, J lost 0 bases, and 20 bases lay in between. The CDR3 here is CASQETVSSSSYEQYF. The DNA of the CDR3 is TGTGCCAGCCAGGAGACAGTTTCATCGAGCTCCTACGAGCAGTACTTC.

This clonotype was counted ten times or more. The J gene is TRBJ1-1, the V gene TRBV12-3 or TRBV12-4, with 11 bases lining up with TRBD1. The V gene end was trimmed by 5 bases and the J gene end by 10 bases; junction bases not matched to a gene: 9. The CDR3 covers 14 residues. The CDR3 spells CASSVGQGASVAFF. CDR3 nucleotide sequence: TGTGCCAGCAGTGTTGGACAGGGGGCTTCGGTAGCTTTCTTT.

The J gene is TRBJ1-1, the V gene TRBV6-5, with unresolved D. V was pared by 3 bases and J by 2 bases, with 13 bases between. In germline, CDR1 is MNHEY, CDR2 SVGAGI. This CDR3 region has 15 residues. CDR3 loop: CASSYTTLSNTEAFF. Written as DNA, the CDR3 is TGTGCCAGCAGTTATACTACCCTAAGCAACACTGAAGCTTTCTTT.

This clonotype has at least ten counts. CDR3 protein: CAWSVRGAGQPQHF. CDR3 DNA: TGTGCCTGGAGTGTACGGGGGGCCGGGCAGCCCCAGCATTTT. The chain joins TRBV30 to TRBJ1-5; D perhaps matches TRBD1 (6 bases). Germline-derived CDR1 and CDR2 are GTSNPN and SVGIG (reference sequence). This CDR3 contains 14 residues. Trimming took 0 bases from V and 7 from J, leaving 13 bases between them. Combining the CDR3 with reference TRBV30 and TRBJ1-5 gives the whole variable domain SQTIHQWPATLVQPVGSPLSLECTVEGTSNPNLYWYRQAAGRGLQLLFYSVGIGQISSEVPQNLSASRPQDRQFILSSKKLLLSDSGFYLCAWSVRGAGQPQHFGDGTRLSIL.

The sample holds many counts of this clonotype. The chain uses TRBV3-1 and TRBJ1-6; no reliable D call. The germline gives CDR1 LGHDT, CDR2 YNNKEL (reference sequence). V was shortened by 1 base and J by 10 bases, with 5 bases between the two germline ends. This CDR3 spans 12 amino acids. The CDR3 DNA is TGTGCCAGCAGCCAAGTGAGGTCACCCCTCCACTTT. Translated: CASSQVRSPLHF. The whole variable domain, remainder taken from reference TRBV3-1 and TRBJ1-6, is DTAVSQTPKYLVTQMGNDKSIKCEQNLGHDTMYWYKQDSKKFLKIMFSYNNKELIINETVPNRFSPKSPDKAHLNLHINSLELGDSAVYFCASSQVRSPLHFGNGTRLTVT.

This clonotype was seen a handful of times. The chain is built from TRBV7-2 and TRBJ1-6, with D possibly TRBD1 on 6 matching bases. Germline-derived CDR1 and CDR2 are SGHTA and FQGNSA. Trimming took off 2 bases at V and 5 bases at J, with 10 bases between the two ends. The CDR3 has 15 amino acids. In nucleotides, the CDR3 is TGTGCCAGCAGCTTAAAAGGGGGGAATAATTCACCCCTCCACTTT. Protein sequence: CASSLKGGNNSPLHF.

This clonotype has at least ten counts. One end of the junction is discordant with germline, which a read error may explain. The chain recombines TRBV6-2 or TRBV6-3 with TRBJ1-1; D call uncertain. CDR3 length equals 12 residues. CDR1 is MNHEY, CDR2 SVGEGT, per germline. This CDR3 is CASRDPNTEALF. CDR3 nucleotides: TGTGCCAGCAGGGACCCGAACACTGAAGCTCTCTTT.

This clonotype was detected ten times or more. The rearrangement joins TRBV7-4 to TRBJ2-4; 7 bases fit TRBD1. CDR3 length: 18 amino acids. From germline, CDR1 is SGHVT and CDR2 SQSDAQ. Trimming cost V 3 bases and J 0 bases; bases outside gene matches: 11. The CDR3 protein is CASSFTPDRVRAKNIQYF. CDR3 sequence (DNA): TGTGCCAGCAGCTTCACCCCCGACAGGGTTAGAGCCAAAAACATTCAGTACTTC.

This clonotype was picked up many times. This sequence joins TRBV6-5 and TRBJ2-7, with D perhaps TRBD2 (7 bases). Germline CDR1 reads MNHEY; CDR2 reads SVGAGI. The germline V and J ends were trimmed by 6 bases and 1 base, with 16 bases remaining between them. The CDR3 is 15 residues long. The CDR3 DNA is TGTGCCAGCAGGGGAGGGGGGGGACTATCCTACGAGCAGTACTTC. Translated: CASRGGGGLSYEQYF.

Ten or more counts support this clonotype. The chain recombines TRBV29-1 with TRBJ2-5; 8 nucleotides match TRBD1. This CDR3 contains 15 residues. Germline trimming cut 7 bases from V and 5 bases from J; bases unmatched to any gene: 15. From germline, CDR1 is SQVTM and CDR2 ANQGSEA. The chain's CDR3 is CSATSPGGAWETQYF. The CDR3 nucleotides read TGCAGCGCCACATCCCCAGGGGGCGCCTGGGAGACCCAGTACTTC. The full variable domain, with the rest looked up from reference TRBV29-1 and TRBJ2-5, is SAVISQKPSRDICQRGTSLTIQCQVDSQVTMMFWYRQQPGQSLTLIATANQGSEATYESGFVIDKFPISRPNLTFSTLTVSNMSPEDSSIYLCSATSPGGAWETQYFGPGTRLLVL.

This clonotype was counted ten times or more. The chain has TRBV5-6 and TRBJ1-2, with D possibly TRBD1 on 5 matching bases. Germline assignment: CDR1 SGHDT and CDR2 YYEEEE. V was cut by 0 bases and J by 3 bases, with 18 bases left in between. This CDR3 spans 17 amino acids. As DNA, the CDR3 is TGTGCCAGCAGCTTGGGGATCCGGGACCTGGGGCACTATGGCTACACCTTC. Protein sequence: CASSLGIRDLGHYGYTF.

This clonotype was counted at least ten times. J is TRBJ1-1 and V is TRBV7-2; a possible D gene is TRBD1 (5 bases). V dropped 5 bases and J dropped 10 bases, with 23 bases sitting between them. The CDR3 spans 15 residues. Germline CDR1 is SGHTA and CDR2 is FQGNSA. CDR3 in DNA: TGTGCCAGCAGCCTTGGATCAGGGCCTCCTCTAGGAGCTTTCTTT. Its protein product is CASSLGSGPPLGAFF.

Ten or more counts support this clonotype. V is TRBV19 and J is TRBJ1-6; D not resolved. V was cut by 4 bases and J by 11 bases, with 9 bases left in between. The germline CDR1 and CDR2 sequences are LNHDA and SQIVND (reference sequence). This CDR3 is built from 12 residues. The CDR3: CASSTPQAPLHF. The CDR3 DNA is TGTGCCAGTAGTACGCCCCAGGCACCCCTCCACTTT.